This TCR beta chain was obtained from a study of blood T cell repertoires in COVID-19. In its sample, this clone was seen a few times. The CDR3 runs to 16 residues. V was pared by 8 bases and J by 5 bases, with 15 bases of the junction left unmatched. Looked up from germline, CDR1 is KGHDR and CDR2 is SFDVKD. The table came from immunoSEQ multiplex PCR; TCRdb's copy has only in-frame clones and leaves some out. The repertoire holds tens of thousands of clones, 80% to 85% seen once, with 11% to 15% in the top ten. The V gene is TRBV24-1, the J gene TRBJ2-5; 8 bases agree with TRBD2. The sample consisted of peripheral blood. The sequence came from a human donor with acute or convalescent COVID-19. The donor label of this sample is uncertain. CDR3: CATTGGEAGARETQYF. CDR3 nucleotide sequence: TGTGCCACCACCGGGGGGGAGGCAGGGGCCAGGGAGACCCAGTACTTC.